The sequence of this T cell receptor beta chain was determined in a study of cytomegalovirus exposure and HLA in healthy donors. Across the study: Unique TCR beta sequences numbering fewer than 130 million came from approximately 180 million T cells in an earlier analysis. Study-wide results and caveats: Later analysis suggested links between common viral pathogens and several top significant clusters. Through in vitro validation, three CMV-associated chains were shown to be specific for CMV antigens.

This clone was detected only once. Its antigen remains unidentified. Amplification used 60 Vbeta primers and 13 Jbeta primers. Only in-frame clones appear in the TCRdb table, and some are missing; sequencing was by immunoSEQ multiplex PCR. The sample yields approximately 180,000 clones, approximately 78% seen once. The V end lost 1 base, the J end lost 4 bases, and 14 bases lay between the germline ends. The CDR3 totals 15 residues. Germline-derived CDR1 and CDR2 are LGHNT and FRNRAP. The receptor comes from a human donor in good health. V gene TRBV12-5 combines with J gene TRBJ2-7; D is perhaps TRBD1 (6 bases). Sequencing input: PBMCs. The CDR3 spells CASGLDQDSLYEQYF. The CDR3 DNA reads as TGTGCTAGTGGTTTGGATCAGGACAGCCTTTACGAGCAGTACTTC.